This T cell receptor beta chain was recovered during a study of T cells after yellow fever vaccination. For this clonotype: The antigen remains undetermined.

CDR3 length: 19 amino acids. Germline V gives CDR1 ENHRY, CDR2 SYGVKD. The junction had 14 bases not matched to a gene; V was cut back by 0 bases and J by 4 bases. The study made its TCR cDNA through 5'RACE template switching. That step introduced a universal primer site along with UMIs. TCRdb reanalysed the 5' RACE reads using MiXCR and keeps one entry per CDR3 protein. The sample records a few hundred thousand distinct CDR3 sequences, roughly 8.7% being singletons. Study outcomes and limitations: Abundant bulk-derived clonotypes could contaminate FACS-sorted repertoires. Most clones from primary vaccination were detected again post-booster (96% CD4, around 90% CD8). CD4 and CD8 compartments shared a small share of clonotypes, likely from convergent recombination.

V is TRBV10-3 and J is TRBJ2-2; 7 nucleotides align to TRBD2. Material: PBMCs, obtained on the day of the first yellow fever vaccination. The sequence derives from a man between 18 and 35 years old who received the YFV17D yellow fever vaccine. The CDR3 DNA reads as TGTGCCATCAGTGAGTCGGCGGGAGAGAGGCAGGGAGGCACCGGGGAGCTGTTTTTT. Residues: CAISESAGERQGGTGELFF.